Listed below are T cell receptor beta chains from one sample, sequenced in a study of ipilimumab plus nivolumab after autologous stem cell transplantation. Profiled with immunoSEQ multiplex PCR; TCRdb holds only in-frame clones, not every one. Among some 40,000 clones, about 92% were seen once, and the ten largest hold under 0.95%. The specimen comprised PBMCs, sampled in a trial of ipilimumab plus nivolumab as post-transplant consolidation. The origin of the receptors is a male donor with multiple myeloma. The conserved cysteine and the conserved F or W are not part of the CDR3 here.

J: TRBJ1-5; V: TRBV27; CDR3: ASGGPGVEPQH
J: TRBJ2-2; V: TRBV28; CDR3: ASSLGVSNTGELF
J: TRBJ2-7; V: TRBV4-1; CDR3: ASSQVGTGPYEQY
J: TRBJ2-7; V: TRBV5-1; CDR3: ASSSQGYEQY
J: TRBJ2-3; V: TRBV7-2; CDR3: ASSSPSTDTQY
J: TRBJ2-7; V: TRBV27; CDR3: ASSLFSGRGYEQY
J: TRBJ1-2; V: TRBV28; CDR3: ASSLSLTSTGGVGGYT
J: TRBJ1-5; V: TRBV19; CDR3: ASSTADQPQH
J: TRBJ2-7; V: TRBV7-8; CDR3: ASSLTSGSKSYEQY
J: TRBJ2-1; V: TRBV21-1; CDR3: ASSNPRGGPYNEQF
J: TRBJ1-4; V: TRBV6-5; CDR3: ATAGGLREKLF
J: TRBJ1-1; V: TRBV30; CDR3: AGQNLRGEAF
J: TRBJ2-5; V: TRBV7-3; CDR3: ASSLEAGTGGRETQY
J: TRBJ2-7; V: TRBV7-2; CDR3: ASKRGAGAPDEQY
J: TRBJ1-5; V: TRBV19; CDR3: ASSSRQGMYNQPQH
J: TRBJ2-1; V: TRBV13; CDR3: ASSPPRPGSDEQF
J: TRBJ1-2; V: TRBV4-3; CDR3: ASSSTGTPGLGYT
J: TRBJ1-4; V: TRBV18; CDR3: ASSRTVNEKLF
J: TRBJ2-7; V: TRBV5-4; CDR3: ASRPSGTYEQY
J: TRBJ2-7; V: TRBV9; CDR3: ASSPATGANYEQY
J: TRBJ2-7; V: TRBV28; CDR3: ASLSGGSYEQY
J: TRBJ2-5; V: TRBV27; CDR3: ASKGQGALETQY
J: TRBJ1-1; V: TRBV11-2; CDR3: ASSLDFQGATEAF
J: TRBJ2-3; V: TRBV5-6; CDR3: ASRVRGATDTQY
J: TRBJ2-7; V: TRBV5-6; CDR3: ASRSRGSSGMGYEQY
J: TRBJ2-1; V: TRBV7-3; CDR3: ASSWAGSAGNEQF
J: TRBJ2-1; V: TRBV30; CDR3: AWAGGREYNEQF
J: TRBJ1-1; V: TRBV10-2; CDR3: ASSESGRSTEAF
J: TRBJ2-7; V: TRBV7-6; CDR3: ASSYANHIPGHPFYEQY